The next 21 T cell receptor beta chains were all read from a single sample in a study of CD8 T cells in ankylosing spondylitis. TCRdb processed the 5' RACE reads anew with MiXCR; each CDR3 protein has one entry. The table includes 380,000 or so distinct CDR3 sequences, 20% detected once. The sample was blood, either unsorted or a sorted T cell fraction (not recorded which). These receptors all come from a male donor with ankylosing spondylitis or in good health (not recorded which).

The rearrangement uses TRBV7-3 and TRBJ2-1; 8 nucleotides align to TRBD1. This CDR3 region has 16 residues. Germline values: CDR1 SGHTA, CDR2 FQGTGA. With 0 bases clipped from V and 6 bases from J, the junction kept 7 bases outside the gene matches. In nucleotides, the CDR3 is TGTGCCAGCAGCTTAACGAAGGGACAGGACCCCAATGAGCAGTTCTTC. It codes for CASSLTKGQDPNEQFF. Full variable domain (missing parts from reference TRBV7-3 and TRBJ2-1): GAGVSQTPSNKVTEKGKYVELRCDPISGHTALYWYRQSLGQGPEFLIYFQGTGAADDSGLPNDRFFAVRPEGSVSTLKIQRTERGDSAVYLCASSLTKGQDPNEQFFGPGTRLTVL.

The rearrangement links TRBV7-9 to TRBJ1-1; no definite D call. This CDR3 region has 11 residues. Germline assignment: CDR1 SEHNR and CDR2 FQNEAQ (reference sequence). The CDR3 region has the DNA TGTGGCGGGAAGGTGAACACTGAAGCTTTCTTT. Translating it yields CGGKVNTEAFF. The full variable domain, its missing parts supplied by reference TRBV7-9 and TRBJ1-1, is DTGVSQNPRHKITKRGQNVTFRCDPISEHNRLYWYRQTLGQGPEFLTYFQNEAQLEKSRLLSDRFSAERPKGSFSTLEIQRTEQGDSAMYLCGGKVNTEAFFGQGTRLTVV.

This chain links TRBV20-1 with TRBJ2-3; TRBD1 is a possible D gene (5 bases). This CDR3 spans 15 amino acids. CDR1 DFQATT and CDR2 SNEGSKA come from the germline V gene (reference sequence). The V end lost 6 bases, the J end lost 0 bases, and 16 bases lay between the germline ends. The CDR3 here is CSAAKTDSSTDTQYF. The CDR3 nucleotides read TGCAGTGCGGCTAAGACAGACTCTAGCACAGATACGCAGTATTTT.

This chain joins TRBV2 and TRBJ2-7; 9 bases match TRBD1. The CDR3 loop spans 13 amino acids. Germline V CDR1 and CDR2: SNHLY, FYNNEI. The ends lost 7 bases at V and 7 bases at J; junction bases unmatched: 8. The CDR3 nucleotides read TGTGCCAGCAACTCCGGGACAGGGTGGGAGCAGTACTTC. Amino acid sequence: CASNSGTGWEQYF.

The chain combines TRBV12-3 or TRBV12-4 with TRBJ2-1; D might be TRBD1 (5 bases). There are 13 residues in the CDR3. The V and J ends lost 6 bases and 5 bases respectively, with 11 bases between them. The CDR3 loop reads CASSPGQHNEQFF. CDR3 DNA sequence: TGTGCCAGCAGCCCAGGGCAGCACAATGAGCAGTTCTTC.

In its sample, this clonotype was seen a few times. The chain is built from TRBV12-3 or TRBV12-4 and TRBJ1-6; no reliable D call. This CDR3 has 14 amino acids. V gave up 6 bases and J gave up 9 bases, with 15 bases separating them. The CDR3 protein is CASSPLGFGSPLHF. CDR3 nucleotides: TGTGCCAGCAGCCCATTGGGGTTCGGTTCACCCCTCCACTTT.

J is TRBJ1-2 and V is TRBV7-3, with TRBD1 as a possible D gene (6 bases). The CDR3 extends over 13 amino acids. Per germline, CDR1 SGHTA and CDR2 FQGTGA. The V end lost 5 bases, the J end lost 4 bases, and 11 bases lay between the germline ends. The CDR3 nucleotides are TGTGCCAGCAGCAGGGGGGCAGGCTATGGCTACACCTTC. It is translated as CASSRGAGYGYTF.

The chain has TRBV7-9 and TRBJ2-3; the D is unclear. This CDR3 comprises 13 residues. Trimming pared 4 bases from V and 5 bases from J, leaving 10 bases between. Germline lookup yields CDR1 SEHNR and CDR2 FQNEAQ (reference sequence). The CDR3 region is CASSSTLKDTQYF. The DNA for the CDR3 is TGTGCCAGCAGCTCGACGTTGAAAGATACGCAGTATTTT.

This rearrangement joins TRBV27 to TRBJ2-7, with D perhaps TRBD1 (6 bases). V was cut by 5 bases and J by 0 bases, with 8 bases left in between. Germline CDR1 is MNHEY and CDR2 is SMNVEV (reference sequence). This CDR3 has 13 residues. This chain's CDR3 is CASSGDTSYEQYF. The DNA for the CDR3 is TGTGCCAGCAGTGGGGACACCTCCTACGAGCAGTACTTC.

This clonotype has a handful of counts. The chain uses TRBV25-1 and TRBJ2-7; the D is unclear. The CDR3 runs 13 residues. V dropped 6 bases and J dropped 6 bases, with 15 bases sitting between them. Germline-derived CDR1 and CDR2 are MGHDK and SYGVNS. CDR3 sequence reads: CASRMGRDPEQYF. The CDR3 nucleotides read TGTGCCAGCAGGATGGGCAGAGATCCCGAGCAGTACTTC.

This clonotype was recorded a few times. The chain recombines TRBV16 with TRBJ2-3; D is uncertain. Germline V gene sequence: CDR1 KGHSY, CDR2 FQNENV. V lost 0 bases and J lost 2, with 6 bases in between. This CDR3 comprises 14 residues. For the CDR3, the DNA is TGTGCCAGCAGCCAATCACCAGTCACAGATACGCAGTATTTT. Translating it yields CASSQSPVTDTQYF.

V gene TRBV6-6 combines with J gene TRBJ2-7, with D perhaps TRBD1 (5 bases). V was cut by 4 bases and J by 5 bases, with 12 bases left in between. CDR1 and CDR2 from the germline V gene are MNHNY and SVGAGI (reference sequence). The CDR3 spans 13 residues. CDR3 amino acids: CASSSMGPNEQYF. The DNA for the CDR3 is TGTGCCAGCAGTTCTATGGGGCCAAACGAGCAGTACTTC.

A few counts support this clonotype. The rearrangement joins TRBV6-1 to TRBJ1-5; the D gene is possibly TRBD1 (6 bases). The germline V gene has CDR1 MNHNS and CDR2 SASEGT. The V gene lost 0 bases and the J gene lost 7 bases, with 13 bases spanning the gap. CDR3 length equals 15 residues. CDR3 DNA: TGTGCCAGCAGTGAAGCGGGTACAGGGAGGCAGCCCCAGCATTTT. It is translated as CASSEAGTGRQPQHF.

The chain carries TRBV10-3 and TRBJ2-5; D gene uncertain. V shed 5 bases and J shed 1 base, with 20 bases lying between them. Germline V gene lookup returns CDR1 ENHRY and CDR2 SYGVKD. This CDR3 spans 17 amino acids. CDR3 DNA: TGTGCCATCAGTACTATCCATTTCGGCATCAGCCAAGAGACCCAGTACTTC. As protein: CAISTIHFGISQETQYF.

CDR3 DNA: TGTGCCAGCAGCGACGAGACTAGAGTTAGTGAGCAGTTCTTC. This translates into CASSDETRVSEQFF. The V gene is TRBV7-9, the J gene TRBJ2-1; D possibly corresponds to TRBD2 (6 bases). The CDR3 runs 14 residues. Per the germline V gene, CDR1 is SEHNR and CDR2 is FQNEAQ (reference sequence). Trimming removed 5 bases at V and 9 bases at J, with 17 bases between.

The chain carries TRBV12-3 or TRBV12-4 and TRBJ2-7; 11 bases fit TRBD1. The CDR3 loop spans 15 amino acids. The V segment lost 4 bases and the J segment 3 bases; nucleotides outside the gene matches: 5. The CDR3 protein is CASSSLGTGGYEQYF. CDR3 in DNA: TGTGCCAGCAGTTCCCTAGGGACAGGGGGCTACGAGCAGTACTTC.

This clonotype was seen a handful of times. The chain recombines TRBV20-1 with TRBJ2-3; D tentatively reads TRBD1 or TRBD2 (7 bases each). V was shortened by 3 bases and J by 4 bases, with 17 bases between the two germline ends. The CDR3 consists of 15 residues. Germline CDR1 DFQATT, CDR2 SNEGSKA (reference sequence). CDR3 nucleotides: TGCAGTGCTAGCCAAGCAGGGGGGGCGTCAGATACGCAGTATTTT. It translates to CSASQAGGASDTQYF.

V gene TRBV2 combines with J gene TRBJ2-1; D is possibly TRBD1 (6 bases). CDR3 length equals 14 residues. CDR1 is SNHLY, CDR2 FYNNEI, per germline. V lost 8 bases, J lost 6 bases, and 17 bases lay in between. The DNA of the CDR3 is TGTGCCAGCGAAAGGGGCAGGGGCTTCAATGAGCAGTTCTTC. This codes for CASERGRGFNEQFF. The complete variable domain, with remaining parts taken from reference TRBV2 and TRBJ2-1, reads EPEVTQTPSHQVTQMGQEVILRCVPISNHLYFYWYRQILGQKVEFLVSFYNNEISEKSEIFDDQFSVERPDGSNFTLKIRSTKLEDSAMYFCASERGRGFNEQFFGPGTRLTVL.

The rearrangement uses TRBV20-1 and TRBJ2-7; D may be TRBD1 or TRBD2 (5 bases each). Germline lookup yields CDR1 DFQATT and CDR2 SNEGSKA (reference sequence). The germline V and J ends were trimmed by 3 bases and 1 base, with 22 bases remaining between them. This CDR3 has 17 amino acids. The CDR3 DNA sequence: TGCAGTGCTAGGGGGGTCGTGGGGCAGGGCGCTTCCTACGAGCAGTACTTC. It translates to CSARGVVGQGASYEQYF.

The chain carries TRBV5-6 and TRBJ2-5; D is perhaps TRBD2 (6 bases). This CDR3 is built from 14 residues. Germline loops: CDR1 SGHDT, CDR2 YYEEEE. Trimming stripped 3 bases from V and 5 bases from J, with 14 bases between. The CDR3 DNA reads TGTGCCAGCAGCTGGACTATCGGGGATGAGACCCAGTACTTC. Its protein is CASSWTIGDETQYF.

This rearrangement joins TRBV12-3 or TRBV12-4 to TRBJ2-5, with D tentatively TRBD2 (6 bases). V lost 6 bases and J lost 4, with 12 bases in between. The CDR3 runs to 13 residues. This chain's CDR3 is CASSPGDSETQYF. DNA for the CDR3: TGTGCCAGCAGCCCGGGAGATTCAGAGACCCAGTACTTC.